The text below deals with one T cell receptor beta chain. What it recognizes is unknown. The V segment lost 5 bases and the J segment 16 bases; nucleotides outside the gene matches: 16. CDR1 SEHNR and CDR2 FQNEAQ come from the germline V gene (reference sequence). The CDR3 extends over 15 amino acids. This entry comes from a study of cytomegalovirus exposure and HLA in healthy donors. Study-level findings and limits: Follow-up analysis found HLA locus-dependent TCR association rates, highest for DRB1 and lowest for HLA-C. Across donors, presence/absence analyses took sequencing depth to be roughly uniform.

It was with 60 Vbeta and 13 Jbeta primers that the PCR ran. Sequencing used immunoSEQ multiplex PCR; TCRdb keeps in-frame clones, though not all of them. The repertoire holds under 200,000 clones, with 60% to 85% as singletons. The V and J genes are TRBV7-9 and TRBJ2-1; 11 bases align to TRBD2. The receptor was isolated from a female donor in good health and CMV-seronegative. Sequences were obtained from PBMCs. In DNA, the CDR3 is TGTGCCAGCAGCCTCCAGGTCCAACTAGCGGGAGTTTGTTTCTTC. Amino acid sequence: CASSLQVQLAGVCFF. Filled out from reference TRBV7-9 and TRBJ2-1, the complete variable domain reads DTGVSQNPRHKITKRGQNVTFRCDPISEHNRLYWYRQTLGQGPEFLTYFQNEAQLEKSRLLSDRFSAERPKGSFSTLEIQRTEQGDSAMYLCASSLQVQLAGVCFFGPGTRLTVL.